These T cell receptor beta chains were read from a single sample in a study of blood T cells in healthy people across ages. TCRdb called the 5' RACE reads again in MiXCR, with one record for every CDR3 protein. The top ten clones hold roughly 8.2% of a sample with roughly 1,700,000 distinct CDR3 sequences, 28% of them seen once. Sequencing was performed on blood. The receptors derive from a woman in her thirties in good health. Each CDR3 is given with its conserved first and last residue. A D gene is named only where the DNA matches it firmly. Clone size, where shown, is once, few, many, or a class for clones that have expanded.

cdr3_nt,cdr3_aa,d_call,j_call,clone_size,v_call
TGTGCCAGCAGAATGGACAGGGGGCCCCTGAACACTGAAGCTTTCTTT,CASRMDRGPLNTEAFF,TRBD1,TRBJ1-1,-,TRBV7-9
TGTGCCAGCACTTCCGAGATGGGGGGCCGGAATGAGCAGTTCTTC,CASTSEMGGRNEQFF,-,TRBJ2-1,-,TRBV6-2/TRBV6-3
TGTGCCAGCCGGCGGCCCGGGTGGACTAGCGGAAACACCGGGGAGCTGTTTTTT,CASRRPGWTSGNTGELFF,TRBD2,TRBJ2-2,-,TRBV18
TGCGCCAGCAGTGAGAGCGGAGCCCCCAATGAGCAGTACTTC,CASSESGAPNEQYF,-,TRBJ2-5,-,TRBV10-2
TGCGCCAGCAGTGAGTCCGGGCGCGGTCTCTACGAGCAGTACTTC,CASSESGRGLYEQYF,-,TRBJ2-7,few,TRBV10-1
TGTGCCACCAGCAGGTTGGTCTTCAGGCAAGAGACCCAGTACTTC,CATSRLVFRQETQYF,-,TRBJ2-5,-,TRBV15
TGTGCCAGCCGACGCCAGACAGGGGGCATCTACGAGCAGTACTTC,CASRRQTGGIYEQYF,TRBD1,TRBJ2-7,few,TRBV7-2
TGTGCCAGCAGTTTCTACAGCTCCTACGAGCAGTACTTC,CASSFYSSYEQYF,-,TRBJ2-7,many,TRBV12-3/TRBV12-4
TGTGCCAGCAGTCCCTACAGGATAAACTATGGCTACACCTTC,CASSPYRINYGYTF,-,TRBJ1-2,-,TRBV7-2
TGTGCCAGCAGTTTAGAGGCGGGGAACACCGGGGAGCTGTTTTTT,CASSLEAGNTGELFF,-,TRBJ2-2,-,TRBV12-3/TRBV12-4
TGCGCCAGCAGCCCAGACGGACAGGGGGCCACTGAAGCTTTCTTT,CASSPDGQGATEAFF,TRBD1,TRBJ1-1,few,TRBV5-1